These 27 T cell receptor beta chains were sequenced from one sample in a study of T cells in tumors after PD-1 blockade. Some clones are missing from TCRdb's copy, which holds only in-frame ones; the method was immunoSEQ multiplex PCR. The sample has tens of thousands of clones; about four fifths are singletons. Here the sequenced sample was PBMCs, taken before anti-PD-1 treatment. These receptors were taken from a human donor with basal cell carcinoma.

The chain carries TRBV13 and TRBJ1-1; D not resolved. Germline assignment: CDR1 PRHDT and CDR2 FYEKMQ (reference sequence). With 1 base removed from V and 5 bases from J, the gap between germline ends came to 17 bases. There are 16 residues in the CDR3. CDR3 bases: TGTGCCAGCAGCTTAGAAGTTAAGAGAATGCGAACTGAAGCTTTCTTT. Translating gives CASSLEVKRMRTEAFF.

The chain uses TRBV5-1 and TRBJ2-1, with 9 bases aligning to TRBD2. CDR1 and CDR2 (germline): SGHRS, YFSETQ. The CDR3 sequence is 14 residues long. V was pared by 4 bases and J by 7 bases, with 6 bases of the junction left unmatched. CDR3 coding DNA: TGCGCCAGCAGCGTATATAGCGGGGGTAATGAGCAGTTCTTC. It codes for CASSVYSGGNEQFF.

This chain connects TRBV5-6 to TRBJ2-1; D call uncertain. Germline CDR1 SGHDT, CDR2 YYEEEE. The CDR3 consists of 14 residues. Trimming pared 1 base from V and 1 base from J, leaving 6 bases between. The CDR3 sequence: CASSLYGSYNEQFF. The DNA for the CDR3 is TGTGCCAGCAGCTTGTACGGTTCCTACAATGAGCAGTTCTTC.

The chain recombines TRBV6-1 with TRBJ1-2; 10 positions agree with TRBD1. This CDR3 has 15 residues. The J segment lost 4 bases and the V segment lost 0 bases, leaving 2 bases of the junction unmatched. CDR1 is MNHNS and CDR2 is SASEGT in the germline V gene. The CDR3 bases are TGTGCCAGCAGTGAAGCGACAGGGGGCCTCTATGGCTACACCTTC. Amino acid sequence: CASSEATGGLYGYTF.

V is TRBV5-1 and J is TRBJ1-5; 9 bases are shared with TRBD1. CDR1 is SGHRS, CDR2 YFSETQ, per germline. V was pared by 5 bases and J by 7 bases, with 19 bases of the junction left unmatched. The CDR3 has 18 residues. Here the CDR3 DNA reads TGCGCCAGCAGAATTAGGGTCTCCGGGACAGGGAATGACCAGCCCCAGCATTTT. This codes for CASRIRVSGTGNDQPQHF.

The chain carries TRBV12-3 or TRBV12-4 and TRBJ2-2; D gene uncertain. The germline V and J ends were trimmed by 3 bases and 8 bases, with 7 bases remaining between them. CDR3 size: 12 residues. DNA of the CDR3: TGTGCCAGCAGTTTTAGGGAAGGGGAGCTGTTTTTT. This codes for CASSFREGELFF.

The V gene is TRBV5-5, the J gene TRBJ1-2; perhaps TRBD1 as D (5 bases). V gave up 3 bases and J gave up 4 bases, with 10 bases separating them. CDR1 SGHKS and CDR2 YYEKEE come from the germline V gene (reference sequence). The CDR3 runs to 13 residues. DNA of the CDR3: TGTGCCAGCAGCTCGGACGGGACCTATGGCTACACCTTC. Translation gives CASSSDGTYGYTF. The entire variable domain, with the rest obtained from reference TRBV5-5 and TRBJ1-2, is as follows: DAGVTQSPTHLIKTRGQQVTLRCSPISGHKSVSWYQQVLGQGPQFIFQYYEKEERGRGNFPDRFSARQFPNYSSELNVNALLLGDSALYLCASSSDGTYGYTFGSGTRLTVV.

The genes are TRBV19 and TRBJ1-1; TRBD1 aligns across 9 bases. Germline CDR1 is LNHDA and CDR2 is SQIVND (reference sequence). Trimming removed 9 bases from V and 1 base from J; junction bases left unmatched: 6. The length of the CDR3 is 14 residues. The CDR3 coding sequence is TGTGCCAGCCGGAGGACAGGGGAGAACACTGAAGCTTTCTTT. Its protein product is CASRRTGENTEAFF.

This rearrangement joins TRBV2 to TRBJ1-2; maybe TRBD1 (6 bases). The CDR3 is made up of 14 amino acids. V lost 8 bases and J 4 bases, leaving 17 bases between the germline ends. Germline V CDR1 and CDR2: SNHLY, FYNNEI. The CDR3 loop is CASFWRGGGYGYTF. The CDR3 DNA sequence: TGTGCCAGCTTTTGGCGAGGGGGGGGCTATGGCTACACCTTC.

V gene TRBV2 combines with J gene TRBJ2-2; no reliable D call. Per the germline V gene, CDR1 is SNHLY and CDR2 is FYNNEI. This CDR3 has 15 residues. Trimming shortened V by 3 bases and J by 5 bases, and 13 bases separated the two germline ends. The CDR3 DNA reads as TGTGCCAGCAGTGAGGCCTCCATATATACCGGGGAGCTGTTTTTT. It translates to CASSEASIYTGELFF.

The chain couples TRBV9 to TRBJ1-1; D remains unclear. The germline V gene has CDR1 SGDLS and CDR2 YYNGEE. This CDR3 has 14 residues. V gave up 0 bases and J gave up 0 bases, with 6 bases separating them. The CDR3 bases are TGTGCCAGCAGCGTAGACAGCATGAACACTGAAGCTTTCTTT. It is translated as CASSVDSMNTEAFF.

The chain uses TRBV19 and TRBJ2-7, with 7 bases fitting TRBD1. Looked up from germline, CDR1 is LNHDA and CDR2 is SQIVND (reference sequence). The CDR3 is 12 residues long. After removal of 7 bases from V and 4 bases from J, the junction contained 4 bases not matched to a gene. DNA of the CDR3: TGTGCCAGTACCGGGGACAGTTACGAGCAGTACTTC. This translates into CASTGDSYEQYF.

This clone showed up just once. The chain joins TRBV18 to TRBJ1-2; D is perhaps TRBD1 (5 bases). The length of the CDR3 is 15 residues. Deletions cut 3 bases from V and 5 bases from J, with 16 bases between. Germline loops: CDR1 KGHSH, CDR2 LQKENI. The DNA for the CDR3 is TGTGCCAGCTCACCTTTCGGGACGGGAAATTATGGCTACACCTTC. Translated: CASSPFGTGNYGYTF.

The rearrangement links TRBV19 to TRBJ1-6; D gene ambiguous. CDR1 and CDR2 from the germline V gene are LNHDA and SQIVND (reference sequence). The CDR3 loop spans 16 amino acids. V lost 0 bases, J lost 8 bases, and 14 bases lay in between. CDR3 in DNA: TGTGCCAGTAGTATAGACGGGCAAGGAGAGTATTCACCCCTCCACTTT. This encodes CASSIDGQGEYSPLHF.

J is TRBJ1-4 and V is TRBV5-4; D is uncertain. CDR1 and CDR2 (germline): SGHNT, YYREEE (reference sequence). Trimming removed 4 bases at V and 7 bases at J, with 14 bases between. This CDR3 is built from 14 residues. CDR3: CASSALGLGEKLFF. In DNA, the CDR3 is TGTGCCAGCAGCGCCCTAGGTCTCGGTGAAAAACTGTTTTTT.

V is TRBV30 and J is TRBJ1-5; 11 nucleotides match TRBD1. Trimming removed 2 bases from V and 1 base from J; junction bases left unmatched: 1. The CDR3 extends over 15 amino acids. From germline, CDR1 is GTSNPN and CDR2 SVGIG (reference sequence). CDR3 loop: CAWSRDRGSNQPQHF. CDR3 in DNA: TGTGCCTGGAGTCGGGACAGGGGGAGCAATCAGCCCCAGCATTTT.

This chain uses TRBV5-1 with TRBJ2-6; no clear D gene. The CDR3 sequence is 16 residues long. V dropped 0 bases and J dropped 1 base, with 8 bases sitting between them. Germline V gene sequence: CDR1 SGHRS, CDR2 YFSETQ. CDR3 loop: CASSLDGHSGANVLTF. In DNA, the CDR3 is TGCGCCAGCAGCTTGGATGGTCATTCTGGGGCCAACGTCCTGACTTTC.

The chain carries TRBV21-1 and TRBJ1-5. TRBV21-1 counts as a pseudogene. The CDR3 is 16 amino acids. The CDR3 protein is CASRIVRDSCNQPQHF. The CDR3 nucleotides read TGTGCCAGCCGTATCGTCCGGGACTCATGCAATCAGCCCCAGCATTTT.

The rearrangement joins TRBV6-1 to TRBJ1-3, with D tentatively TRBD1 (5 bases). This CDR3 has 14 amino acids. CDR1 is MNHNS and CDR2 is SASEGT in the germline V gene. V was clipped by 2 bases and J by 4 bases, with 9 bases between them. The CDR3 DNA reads TGTGCCAGCAGTGAACAGGGAGGAGGAAACACCATATATTTT. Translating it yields CASSEQGGGNTIYF.

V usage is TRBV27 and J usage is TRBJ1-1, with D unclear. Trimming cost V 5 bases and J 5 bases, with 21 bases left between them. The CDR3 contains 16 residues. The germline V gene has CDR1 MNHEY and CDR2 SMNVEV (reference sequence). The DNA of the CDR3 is TGTGCCAGCAGTCCTCTCCGCATCTTCGGGCAGACTGAAGCTTTCTTT. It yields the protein CASSPLRIFGQTEAFF.

The CDR3 sequence is CASSPRTEYNSPLHF. The CDR3 DNA reads as TGTGCCAGCAGCCCCAGGACAGAATATAATTCACCCCTCCACTTT. This chain uses TRBV7-8 with TRBJ1-6; tentative D call: TRBD1 (6 bases). The CDR3 sequence is 15 residues long. Germline V CDR1 and CDR2: SGHVS, FQNEAQ. V lost 5 bases, J lost 4 bases, and 12 bases lay in between.

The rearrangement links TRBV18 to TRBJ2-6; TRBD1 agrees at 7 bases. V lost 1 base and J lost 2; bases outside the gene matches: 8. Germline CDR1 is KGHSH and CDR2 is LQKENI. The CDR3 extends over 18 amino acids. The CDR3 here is CASSPRQGAPTGANVLTF. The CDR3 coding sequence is TGTGCCAGCTCACCACGACAGGGCGCGCCCACTGGGGCCAACGTCCTGACTTTC. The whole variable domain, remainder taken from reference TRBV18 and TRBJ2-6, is NAGVMQNPRHLVRRRGQEARLRCSPMKGHSHVYWYRQLPEEGLKFMVYLQKENIIDESGMPKERFSAEFPKEGPSILRIQQVVRGDSAAYFCASSPRQGAPTGANVLTFGAGSRLTVL.

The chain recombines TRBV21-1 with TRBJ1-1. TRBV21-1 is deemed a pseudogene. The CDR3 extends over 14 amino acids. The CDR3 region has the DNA TGTGCCAGCAGCACCCACGAGAGGAACACTGAAGCTTTCTTT. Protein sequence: CASSTHERNTEAFF.

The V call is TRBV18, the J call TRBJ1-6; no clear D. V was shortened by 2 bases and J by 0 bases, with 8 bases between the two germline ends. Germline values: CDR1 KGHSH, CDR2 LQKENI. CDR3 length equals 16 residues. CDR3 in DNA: TGTGCCAGCTCACCATCGGTGAGCTCCTATAATTCACCCCTCCACTTT. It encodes CASSPSVSSYNSPLHF.

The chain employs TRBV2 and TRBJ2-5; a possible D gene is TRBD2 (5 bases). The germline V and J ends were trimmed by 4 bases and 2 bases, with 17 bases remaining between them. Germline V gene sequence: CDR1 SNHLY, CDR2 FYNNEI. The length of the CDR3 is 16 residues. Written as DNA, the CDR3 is TGTGCCAGCAGTGGTCGGTCTAGCATAAATCAAGAGACCCAGTACTTC. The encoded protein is CASSGRSSINQETQYF.

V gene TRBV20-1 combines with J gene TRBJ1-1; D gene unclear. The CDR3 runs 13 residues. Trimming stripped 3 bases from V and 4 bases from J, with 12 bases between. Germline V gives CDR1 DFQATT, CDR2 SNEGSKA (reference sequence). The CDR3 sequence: CSASPGGVTEAFF. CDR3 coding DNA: TGCAGTGCTAGTCCAGGCGGGGTCACTGAAGCTTTCTTT.

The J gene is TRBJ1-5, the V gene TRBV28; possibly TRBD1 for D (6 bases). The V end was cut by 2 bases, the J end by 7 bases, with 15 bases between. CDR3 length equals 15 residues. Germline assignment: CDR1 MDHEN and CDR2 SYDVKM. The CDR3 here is CASSLRQGYGQPQHF. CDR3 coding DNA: TGTGCCAGCAGTTTACGGCAGGGGTATGGGCAGCCCCAGCATTTT.